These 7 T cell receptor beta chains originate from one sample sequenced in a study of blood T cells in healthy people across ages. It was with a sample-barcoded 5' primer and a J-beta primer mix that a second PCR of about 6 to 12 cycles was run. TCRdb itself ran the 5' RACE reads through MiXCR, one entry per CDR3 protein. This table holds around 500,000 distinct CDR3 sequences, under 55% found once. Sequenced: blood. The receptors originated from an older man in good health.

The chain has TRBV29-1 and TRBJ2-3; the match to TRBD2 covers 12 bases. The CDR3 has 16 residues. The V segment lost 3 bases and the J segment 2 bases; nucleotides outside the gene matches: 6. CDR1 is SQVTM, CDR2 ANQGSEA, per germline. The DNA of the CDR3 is TGCAGCGTTGAGGGAGCTAGCGGGGGGGTCACAGATACGCAGTATTTT. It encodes CSVEGASGGVTDTQYF.

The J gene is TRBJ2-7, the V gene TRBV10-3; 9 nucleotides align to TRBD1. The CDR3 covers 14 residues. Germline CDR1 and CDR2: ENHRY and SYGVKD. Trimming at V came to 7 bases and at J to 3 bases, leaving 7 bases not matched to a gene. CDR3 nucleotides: TGTGCCATCATGAGGGACAGGGAGGACTACGAGCAGTACTTC. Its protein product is CAIMRDREDYEQYF.

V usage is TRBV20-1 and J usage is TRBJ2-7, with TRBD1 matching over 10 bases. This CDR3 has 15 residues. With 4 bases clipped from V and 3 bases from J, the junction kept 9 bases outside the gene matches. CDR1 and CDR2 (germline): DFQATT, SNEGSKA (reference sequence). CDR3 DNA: TGCAGTGCTATAGGGGACAGGGGATCGAACTACGAGCAGTACTTC. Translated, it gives CSAIGDRGSNYEQYF.

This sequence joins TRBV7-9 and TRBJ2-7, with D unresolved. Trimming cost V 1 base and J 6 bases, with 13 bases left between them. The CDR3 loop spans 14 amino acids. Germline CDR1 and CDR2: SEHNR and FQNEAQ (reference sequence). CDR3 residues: CASSLDGGTCEQYF. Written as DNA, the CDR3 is TGTGCCAGCAGCTTAGATGGCGGAACCTGCGAGCAGTACTTC.

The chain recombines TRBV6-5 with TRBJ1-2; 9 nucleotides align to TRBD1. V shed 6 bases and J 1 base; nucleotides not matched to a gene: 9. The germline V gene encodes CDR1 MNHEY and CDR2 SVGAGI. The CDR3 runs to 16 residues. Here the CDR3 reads CASRPTGGWSNYGYTF. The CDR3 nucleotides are TGTGCCAGCAGACCGACAGGGGGTTGGAGTAACTATGGCTACACCTTC.

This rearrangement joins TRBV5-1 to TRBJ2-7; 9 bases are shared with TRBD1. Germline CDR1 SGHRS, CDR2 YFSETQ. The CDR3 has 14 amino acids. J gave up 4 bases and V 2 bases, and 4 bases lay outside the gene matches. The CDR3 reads CASSFPGQGYEQYF. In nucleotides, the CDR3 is TGCGCCAGCAGCTTCCCGGGACAGGGATACGAGCAGTACTTC.

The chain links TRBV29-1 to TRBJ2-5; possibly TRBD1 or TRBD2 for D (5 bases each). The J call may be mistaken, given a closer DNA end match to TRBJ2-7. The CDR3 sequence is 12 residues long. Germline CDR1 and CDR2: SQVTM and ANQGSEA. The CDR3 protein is CSAGDGTYEQYF. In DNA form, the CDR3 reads TGCAGCGCTGGGGACGGAACCTACGAGCAGTACTTC.